The 15 T cell receptor beta chains listed next were all sequenced from one sample in a study of OX40 agonist ivuxolimab in advanced cancers. Sequencing was performed with immunoSEQ multiplex PCR; in TCRdb, only in-frame clones are kept and a portion is missing. This table holds about 79,000 clones, 90% to 95% found once. The source material was CD4+ or CD8+ T cells sorted from blood, sampled in a trial of the OX40 agonist ivuxolimab. Receptor source: an adult with an advanced solid tumor such as melanoma, head and neck, liver or kidney cancer.

Only one count was recorded for this clone. J is TRBJ2-7 and V is TRBV6-4; TRBD1 aligns across 10 bases. Losses at the gene ends were 0 bases for V and 8 bases for J; bases not matched to a gene: 4. Germline V gives CDR1 MRHNA, CDR2 SNTAGT. This CDR3 comprises 14 residues. The CDR3 DNA reads as TGTGCCAGCAGTGACTCCCCGGACAGGGGGAAGCAGTACTTC. Encoded protein: CASSDSPDRGKQYF.

The rearrangement uses TRBV27 and TRBJ2-1; TRBD1 matches at 11 bases. Germline CDR1 MNHEY, CDR2 SMNVEV (reference sequence). This CDR3 has 17 amino acids. Unmatched junction bases numbered 8, after V lost 0 bases and J lost 7 bases. DNA of the CDR3: TGTGCCAGCAGTTTATCCGGGACAGGGGGATATGGGAATGAGCAGTTCTTC. It is translated as CASSLSGTGGYGNEQFF.

The gene calls are TRBV5-6 and TRBJ2-3; D gene uncertain. The CDR3 length is 11 residues. V was clipped by 1 base and J by 5 bases, with 2 bases between them. Germline CDR1 is SGHDT and CDR2 is YYEEEE. The CDR3 nucleotides are TGTGCCAGCAGCTTGCGAGATACGCAGTATTTT. Translated, it gives CASSLRDTQYF.

The chain recombines TRBV4-1 with TRBJ2-1; 8 nucleotides align to TRBD1. The CDR3 loop spans 16 amino acids. J gave up 4 bases and V 1 base, and 6 bases lay outside the gene matches. Per the germline V gene, CDR1 is MGHRA and CDR2 is YSYEKL. The CDR3 DNA is TGCGCCAGCAGCCAAGTCGGACAGGGAGAATACAATGAGCAGTTCTTC. Amino acid sequence: CASSQVGQGEYNEQFF.

The V call is TRBV27, the J call TRBJ2-7, with D unclear. The CDR3 loop spans 13 amino acids. CDR1 MNHEY and CDR2 SMNVEV come from the germline V gene (reference sequence). V dropped 2 bases and J dropped 3 bases, with 8 bases sitting between them. The CDR3: CASSLGRYYEQYF. The DNA for the CDR3 is TGTGCCAGCAGTTTAGGACGGTACTACGAGCAGTACTTC.

CDR3 DNA sequence: TGTGCCAGCAGTGAGAGCGGCTCCTACAATGAGCAGTTCTTC. Translation: CASSESGSYNEQFF. The genes are TRBV2 and TRBJ2-1; tentatively, D is TRBD2 (5 bases). Germline CDR1 reads SNHLY; CDR2 reads FYNNEI. This CDR3 spans 14 amino acids. V dropped 3 bases and J dropped 0 bases, with 6 bases sitting between them.

The chain joins TRBV7-3 to TRBJ2-3; no reliable D call. Trimming removed 5 bases from V and 2 bases from J, with 20 bases in between. Germline loops: CDR1 SGHTA, CDR2 FQGTGA. This CDR3 comprises 17 residues. CDR3 bases: TGTGCCAGCAGCCTAAATGGGCAGCTCAGTCACACAGATACGCAGTATTTT. The encoded protein is CASSLNGQLSHTDTQYF.

This clone was observed a single time. The rearrangement joins TRBV7-8 to TRBJ2-7; D possibly corresponds to TRBD1 (6 bases). Trimming removed 5 bases at V and 6 bases at J, with 17 bases between. The CDR3 length is 14 residues. CDR1 is SGHVS, CDR2 FQNEAQ, per germline. This CDR3 is CASSLYVLGAEQYF. The DNA for the CDR3 is TGTGCCAGCAGCCTCTACGTCTTGGGGGCCGAGCAGTACTTC.

The chain links TRBV5-4 to TRBJ1-4; tentative D call: TRBD1 (6 bases). V lost 4 bases to trimming and J lost 8 bases, with 18 bases between them. Germline assignment: CDR1 SGHNT and CDR2 YYREEE (reference sequence). This CDR3 has 15 amino acids. CDR3 amino acids: CASSLGGGSGEKLFF. CDR3 DNA sequence: TGTGCCAGCAGCCTCGGTGGGGGCTCAGGAGAAAAACTGTTTTTT.

The rearrangement joins TRBV10-3 to TRBJ2-1; D is undetermined. Germline loops: CDR1 ENHRY, CDR2 SYGVKD. CDR3 length equals 13 residues. Trimming removed 5 bases at V and 0 bases at J, with 5 bases between. The CDR3 DNA sequence: TGTGCCATCAGTACCAGCTCCTACAATGAGCAGTTCTTC. Amino acids: CAISTSSYNEQFF.

This clone appeared once. The CDR3, as DNA: TGCGCCAGCAGCCAAGAAGGGACTGGAGGGTACGAGCAGTACTTC. This sequence encodes CASSQEGTGGYEQYF. This rearrangement joins TRBV4-1 to TRBJ2-7; weak D call: TRBD2 (6 bases). CDR1 and CDR2 from the germline V gene are MGHRA and YSYEKL. Trimming removed 0 bases from V and 4 bases from J, with 13 bases in between. The CDR3 sequence is 15 residues long.

The V and J genes are TRBV27 and TRBJ2-7, with D possibly TRBD2 on 6 matching bases. Germline V gene data show CDR1 as MNHEY and CDR2 as SMNVEV (reference sequence). This CDR3 region has 15 residues. V was shortened by 1 base and J by 1 base, with 11 bases between the two germline ends. The CDR3 coding sequence is TGTGCCAGCAGTTTATACCGGGACTGGTCCTACGAGCAGTACTTC. This codes for CASSLYRDWSYEQYF.

The chain couples TRBV28 to TRBJ1-4; D may be TRBD1 (6 bases). V was cut by 4 bases and J by 8 bases, with 14 bases left in between. The germline V gene encodes CDR1 MDHEN and CDR2 SYDVKM. The CDR3 is 14 residues long. The CDR3 spells CASSSRGGREKLFF. CDR3 DNA: TGTGCCAGCAGTTCCCGGGGGGGCCGGGAAAAACTGTTTTTT. Full variable domain (outside the CDR3, taken from reference TRBV28 and TRBJ1-4): DVKVTQSSRYLVKRTGEKVFLECVQDMDHENMFWYRQDPGLGLRLIYFSYDVKMKEKGDIPEGYSVSREKKERFSLILESASTNQTSMYLCASSSRGGREKLFFGSGTQLSVL.

This clone was seen a single time. This chain uses TRBV7-9 with TRBJ2-5; possible D gene TRBD1, 8 bases. Germline values: CDR1 SEHNR, CDR2 FQNEAQ (reference sequence). This CDR3 region has 15 residues. V was shortened by 2 bases and J by 4 bases, with 14 bases between the two germline ends. This CDR3 is CASSLPQGEGETQYF. The CDR3 DNA follows: TGTGCCAGCAGCTTACCACAGGGGGAGGGAGAGACCCAGTACTTC. The full variable domain, rest sourced from reference TRBV7-9 and TRBJ2-5, is DTGVSQNPRHKITKRGQNVTFRCDPISEHNRLYWYRQTLGQGPEFLTYFQNEAQLEKSRLLSDRFSAERPKGSFSTLEIQRTEQGDSAMYLCASSLPQGEGETQYFGPGTRLLVL.

This clone was counted a single time. This chain joins TRBV27 and TRBJ2-2, with a possible D match to TRBD1 (5 bases). The V end was cut by 6 bases, the J end by 1 base, with 9 bases between. The CDR3 loop spans 14 amino acids. In germline, CDR1 is MNHEY, CDR2 SMNVEV (reference sequence). DNA of the CDR3: TGTGCCAGCAGCCCAGGGTGGAACACCGGGGAGCTGTTTTTT. This encodes CASSPGWNTGELFF.